This T cell receptor (beta chain) emerged from a study of blood T cell repertoires in COVID-19. Background on the study: Spain, Italy and the United States supplied samples that represented acute and convalescent COVID-19.

Generated by immunoSEQ multiplex PCR, the TCRdb table keeps only in-frame clones and is missing some. The profile shows 250,000 to 400,000 clones, more than 75% of them singletons. Germline lookup yields CDR1 ENHRY and CDR2 SYGVKD. CDR3 size: 16 residues. With 1 base removed from V and 8 bases from J, the gap between germline ends came to 20 bases. In terms of age and location, participants ranged from roughly 18 to 90 years and lived in about two dozen US areas. Participant-given clinical history determined each cohort assignment. The J gene is TRBJ1-2, the V gene TRBV10-3, with TRBD1 as a possible D gene (5 bases). The sequence was collected from a woman aged 30 to 39 who had recovered from COVID-19. The material sequenced was PBMCs or T cells enriched from blood (not recorded which). Here the CDR3 reads CAISEYDRAGSKGYTF. The DNA of the CDR3 is TGTGCCATCAGTGAGTACGATCGGGCAGGGTCTAAAGGCTACACCTTC.